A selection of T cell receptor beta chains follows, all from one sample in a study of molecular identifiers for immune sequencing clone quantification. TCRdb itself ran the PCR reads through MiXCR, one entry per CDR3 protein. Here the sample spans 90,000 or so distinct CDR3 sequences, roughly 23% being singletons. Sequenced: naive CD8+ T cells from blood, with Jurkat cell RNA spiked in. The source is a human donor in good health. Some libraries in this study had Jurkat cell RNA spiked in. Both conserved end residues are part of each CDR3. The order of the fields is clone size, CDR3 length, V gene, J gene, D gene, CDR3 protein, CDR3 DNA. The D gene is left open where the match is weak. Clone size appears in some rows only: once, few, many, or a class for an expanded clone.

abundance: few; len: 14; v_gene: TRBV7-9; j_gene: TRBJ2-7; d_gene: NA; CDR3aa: CASSSGPRSYEQYF; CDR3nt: TGTGCCAGCAGCTCGGGCCCCCGGAGCTACGAGCAGTACTTC
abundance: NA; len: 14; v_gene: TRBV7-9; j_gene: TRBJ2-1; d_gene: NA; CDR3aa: CASSFSAAYNEQFF; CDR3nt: TGTGCCAGCAGCTTCTCGGCGGCCTACAATGAGCAGTTCTTC
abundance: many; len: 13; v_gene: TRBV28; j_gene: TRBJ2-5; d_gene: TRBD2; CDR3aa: CASKLAGEETQYF; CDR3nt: TGTGCCAGCAAGCTAGCGGGAGAAGAGACCCAGTACTTC
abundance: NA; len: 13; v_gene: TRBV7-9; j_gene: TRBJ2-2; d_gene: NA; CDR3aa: CASSLAGTGELFF; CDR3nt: TGTGCCAGCAGCTTAGCAGGGACCGGGGAGCTGTTTTTT
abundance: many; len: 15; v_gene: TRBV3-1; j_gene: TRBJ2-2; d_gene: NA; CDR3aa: CASSQVGQFTGELFF; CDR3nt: TGTGCCAGCAGCCAAGTGGGCCAGTTCACCGGGGAGCTGTTTTTT
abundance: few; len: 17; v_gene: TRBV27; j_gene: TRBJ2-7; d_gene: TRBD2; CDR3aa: CASSITGTSGANYEQYF; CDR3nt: TGTGCCAGCAGTATAACCGGGACTAGCGGGGCCAACTACGAGCAGTACTTC
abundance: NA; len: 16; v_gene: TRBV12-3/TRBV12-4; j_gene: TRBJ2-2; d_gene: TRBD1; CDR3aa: CVSDSRDRGHPRELFF; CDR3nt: TGTGTCAGCGACTCTAGGGACAGGGGACATCCGAGGGAGCTGTTTTTT
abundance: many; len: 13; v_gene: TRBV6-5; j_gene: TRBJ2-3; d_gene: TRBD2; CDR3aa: CAATAGVADTQYF; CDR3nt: TGTGCCGCCACGGCGGGGGTGGCAGATACGCAGTATTTT
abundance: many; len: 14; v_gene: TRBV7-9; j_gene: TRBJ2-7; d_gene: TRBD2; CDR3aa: CASSLAGGSYEQYF; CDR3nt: TGTGCCAGCAGTCTAGCGGGAGGGTCCTACGAGCAGTACTTC
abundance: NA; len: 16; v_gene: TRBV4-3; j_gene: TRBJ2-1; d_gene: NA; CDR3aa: CASSQAAESSYTEQFF; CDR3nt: TGCGCCAGCAGCCAAGCCGCTGAAAGCTCCTACACTGAGCAGTTCTTC
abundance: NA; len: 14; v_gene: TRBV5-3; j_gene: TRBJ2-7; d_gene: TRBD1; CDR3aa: CACSWAGGGYEQYF; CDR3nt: TGTGCCTGCAGCTGGGCAGGGGGCGGGTACGAGCAGTACTTC
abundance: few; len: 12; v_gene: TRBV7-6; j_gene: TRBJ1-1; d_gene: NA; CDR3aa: CASSLGAGEAFF; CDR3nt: TGTGCCAGCAGCTTAGGCGCAGGGGAGGCTTTCTTT
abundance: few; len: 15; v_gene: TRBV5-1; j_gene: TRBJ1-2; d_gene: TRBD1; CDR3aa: CASSLATGTGMGYTF; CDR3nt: TGCGCCAGCAGCTTGGCTACCGGGACAGGGATGGGCTACACCTTC
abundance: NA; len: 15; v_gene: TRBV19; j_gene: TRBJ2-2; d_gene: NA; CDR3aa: CARSPIAENTGELVF; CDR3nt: TGTGCCAGAAGTCCGATAGCGGAGAACACCGGGGAGCTGGTTTTT
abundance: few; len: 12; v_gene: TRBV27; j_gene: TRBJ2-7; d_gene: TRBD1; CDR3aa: CASKTGWGEQYF; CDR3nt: TGTGCCAGCAAGACAGGGTGGGGCGAGCAGTACTTC
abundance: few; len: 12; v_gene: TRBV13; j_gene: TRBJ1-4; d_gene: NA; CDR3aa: CASSLGGTVSFF; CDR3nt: TGTGCCAGCAGCTTAGGGGGAACAGTCAGTTTTTTT
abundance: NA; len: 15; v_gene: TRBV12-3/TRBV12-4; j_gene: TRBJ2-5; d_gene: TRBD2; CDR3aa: CASSFTSGDQETQYF; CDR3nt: TGTGCCAGCAGTTTTACTAGCGGGGACCAAGAGACCCAGTACTTC